This T cell receptor beta chain is drawn from a study of metastatic and nonmetastatic thyroid tumors. TCRdb reanalyzed the PCR reads with MiXCR. The sample holds 45,000 to 55,000 clones, under 25% seen once. This clone came up a few times. Patients underwent thyroid surgery, and none had received any treatment before it. The CDR3 has 15 amino acids. The V gene lost 4 bases and the J gene lost 8 bases, with 17 bases spanning the gap. The germline V gene encodes CDR1 MDHEN and CDR2 SYDVKM. This receptor was obtained from a male donor with papillary thyroid cancer or a benign thyroid nodule (not recorded which). Some clones in this sample may be carry-over from other donors' samples. This sequence joins TRBV28 and TRBJ2-2; possible D gene TRBD2, 6 bases. Specimen: blood. CDR3 nucleotides: TGTGCCAGCAGTTCCGAGAATAGCGGTTCGGGGGAGCTGTTTTTT. Protein product: CASSSENSGSGELFF. Combining the CDR3 with reference TRBV28 and TRBJ2-2 gives the whole variable domain DVKVTQSSRYLVKRTGEKVFLECVQDMDHENMFWYRQDPGLGLRLIYFSYDVKMKEKGDIPEGYSVSREKKERFSLILESASTNQTSMYLCASSSENSGSGELFFGEGSRLTVL.